This TCR beta chain was captured in a study of glioma-infiltrating T cells. A note on this clonotype: As yet, its antigen is unknown.

Whole-study findings and limits: Tissue and blood shared very few CDR3 sequences. Tissue-blood divergence was below expectation in non-neoplastic patients, above in gliomas.

Trimming cost V 5 bases and J 1 base, with 17 bases left between them. The CDR3 runs to 16 residues. Germline assignment: CDR1 MNHNS and CDR2 SASEGT. Amplification of TCR alpha and beta CDR3 regions from RNA used iRepertoire nested multiplex PCR. Input was roughly 100-450 ng of tissue mRNA or PBMC total RNA. TCRdb itself ran the multiplex PCR reads through MiXCR, one entry per CDR3 protein. The table shows about 140,000 distinct CDR3 sequences, with more than 35% occurring only once. Sequenced sample: glioma tissue, nonneoplastic brain tissue, or PBMCs (not recorded which). J is TRBJ2-5 and V is TRBV6-1, with a weak D call TRBD1 (6 bases). The source is a human donor with low-grade glioma or glioblastoma, undergoing nonglioma brain surgery, or in good health (not recorded which). The CDR3 bases are TGTGCCAGCAGTACAAGGGGGTTTTCCGTCCAAGAGACCCAGTACTTC. This gives the protein CASSTRGFSVQETQYF.